These 17 T cell receptor beta chains originate from one sample sequenced in a study of blood T cell repertoires in COVID-19. TCRdb's copy holds only in-frame clones and misses some; the assay was immunoSEQ multiplex PCR. The sample lists 65,000 to 90,000 clones, around 84% occurring once. The sequenced sample consisted of peripheral blood. These receptors were obtained from a woman older than 75 in a cohort sampled during active or convalescent COVID-19.

This chain uses TRBV7-9 with TRBJ1-2; TRBD1 aligns across 9 bases. The CDR3 covers 13 residues. The V and J ends lost 5 bases and 8 bases, in that order; junction bases with no gene match: 6. CDR1 and CDR2 from the germline V gene are SEHNR and FQNEAQ (reference sequence). The CDR3, as DNA: TGTGCCAGCAGCGAACAGGGGGCCGGGGGCTACACCTTC. Its protein is CASSEQGAGGYTF.

The V and J genes are TRBV20-1 and TRBJ2-7; TRBD2 is a possible D gene (5 bases). CDR1 and CDR2 (germline): DFQATT, SNEGSKA (reference sequence). Trimming took off 3 bases at V and 0 bases at J, with 15 bases between the two ends. The CDR3 extends over 15 amino acids. The DNA of the CDR3 is TGCAGTGCTAGTTCGGCGGGTGCGAGCTCCTACGAGCAGTACTTC. Translated: CSASSAGASSYEQYF.

The chain combines TRBV5-1 with TRBJ2-1; D call uncertain. V lost 2 bases and J 6 bases, leaving 3 bases between the germline ends. CDR1 SGHRS and CDR2 YFSETQ come from the germline V gene. This CDR3 has 11 amino acids. In DNA form, the CDR3 reads TGCGCCAGCAGCTTCTCCAATGAGCAGTTCTTC. Residues: CASSFSNEQFF.

The chain links TRBV28 to TRBJ1-2; D is possibly TRBD1 (5 bases). The CDR3 is 16 amino acids. V gave up 5 bases and J gave up 8 bases, with 24 bases separating them. Germline CDR1 is MDHEN and CDR2 is SYDVKM. As DNA, the CDR3 is TGTGCCAGCAGTCCCGCCCCCGGCGGAGGGGAGGTAGGCTACACCTTC. Its protein product is CASSPAPGGGEVGYTF.

This clone was observed a single time. The CDR3 region has the DNA TGTGCCAGCAGCCAAGAACTTTCCCTTTACGAGCAGTACTTC. This encodes CASSQELSLYEQYF. V usage is TRBV3-1 (or the pseudogene TRBV3-2) and J usage is TRBJ2-7, with D uncertain. Between the trimmed V and J ends, which lost 0 bases and 4 bases, there was a span of 10 bases. The length of the CDR3 is 14 residues. Germline assignment: CDR1 LGHDT and CDR2 YNNKEL (reference sequence).

This clone has more than one count but fewer than ten. The gene calls are TRBV19 and TRBJ2-5; 7 bases are shared with TRBD1. This CDR3 is built from 14 residues. J was trimmed by 2 bases and V by 4 bases; bases with no gene match: 4. Germline V CDR1 and CDR2: LNHDA, SQIVND (reference sequence). The CDR3 DNA follows: TGTGCCAGTAGTAGACAGGGCCAGCAAGAGACCCAGTACTTC. Encoded protein: CASSRQGQQETQYF.

V and J are TRBV30 and TRBJ1-6; TRBD1 agrees at 8 bases. Looked up from germline, CDR1 is GTSNPN and CDR2 is SVGIG (reference sequence). The CDR3 is 14 amino acids. CDR3 DNA: TGTGCTTCGACAGGGGTTTATAGTAATTCACCCCTCCACTTT. Translation: CASTGVYSNSPLHF.

In this sample, this clone turned up a few times. This chain joins TRBV9 and TRBJ1-2; 7 bases are shared with TRBD1. Germline CDR1 SGDLS, CDR2 YYNGEE. The CDR3 spans 16 residues. With 6 bases clipped from V and 3 bases from J, the junction kept 14 bases outside the gene matches. CDR3 protein: CASNPGETGSDYGYTF. CDR3 in DNA: TGTGCCAGCAACCCAGGGGAGACAGGGTCCGACTATGGCTACACCTTC.

J is TRBJ2-7 and V is TRBV27; 7 positions agree with TRBD2. This CDR3 is 14 amino acids long. The junction had 7 bases not matched to a gene; V was cut back by 1 base and J by 7 bases. Germline lookup yields CDR1 MNHEY and CDR2 SMNVEV (reference sequence). CDR3 in amino acids: CASSLFSGNGEQYF. The CDR3 nucleotides are TGTGCCAGCAGTTTATTCAGCGGGAACGGGGAGCAGTACTTC.

The rearrangement joins TRBV30 to TRBJ2-5; D not certain. V lost 0 bases to trimming and J lost 5 bases, with 10 bases between them. This CDR3 contains 13 residues. CDR1 and CDR2 (germline): GTSNPN, SVGIG (reference sequence). The CDR3 spells CAWSVQSGETQYF. Written as DNA, the CDR3 is TGTGCCTGGAGTGTACAGTCTGGGGAGACCCAGTACTTC.

V usage is TRBV15 and J usage is TRBJ1-6; D is undetermined. The CDR3 contains 17 residues. From germline, CDR1 is LNHNV and CDR2 YYDKDF (reference sequence). V gave up 4 bases and J gave up 9 bases, with 22 bases separating them. The chain's CDR3 is CATSMSPARLEVSPLHF. CDR3 nucleotides: TGTGCCACCAGCATGAGCCCCGCCCGCCTCGAGGTTTCACCCCTCCACTTT.

This chain uses TRBV30 with TRBJ1-2; D unresolved. Trimming took 0 bases from V and 2 from J, leaving 10 bases between them. The germline gives CDR1 GTSNPN, CDR2 SVGIG (reference sequence). This CDR3 comprises 14 residues. As DNA, the CDR3 is TGTGCCTGGAGTGTTAGCTCGGGAAACTATGGCTACACCTTC. Its protein product is CAWSVSSGNYGYTF.

The J gene is TRBJ2-6, the V gene TRBV7-2; TRBD1 matches at 7 bases. This CDR3 region has 18 residues. Germline CDR1 and CDR2: SGHTA and FQGNSA. Losses at the gene ends were 8 bases for V and 0 bases for J; bases not matched to a gene: 13. The CDR3 sequence: CASCHPGTVGSGANVLTF. CDR3 bases: TGTGCCAGCTGCCACCCCGGGACAGTCGGCTCTGGGGCCAACGTCCTGACTTTC. Drawing the rest from reference TRBV7-2 and TRBJ2-6, the complete variable domain is GAGVSQSPSNKVTEKGKDVELRCDPISGHTALYWYRQSLGQGLEFLIYFQGNSAPDKSGLPSDRFSAERTGGSVSTLTIQRTQQEDSAVYLCASCHPGTVGSGANVLTFGAGSRLTVL.

V and J are TRBV5-8 and TRBJ2-2; 8 nucleotides line up with TRBD1. CDR1 and CDR2 from the germline V gene are SGHTS and YDEGEE. The CDR3 covers 15 residues. V shed 6 bases, J shed 0 bases, and the junction held 4 bases outside the gene matches. The chain's CDR3 is CASKRGQANTGELFF. In nucleotides, the CDR3 is TGTGCCAGCAAGAGGGGACAGGCGAACACCGGGGAGCTGTTTTTT. The variable domain in full, completed from reference TRBV5-8 and TRBJ2-2, reads EAGVTQSPTHLIKTRGQQATLRCSPISGHTSVYWYQQALGLGLQFLLWYDEGEERNRGNFPPRFSGRQFPNYSSELNVNALELEDSALYLCASKRGQANTGELFFGEGSRLTVL.

The chain joins TRBV9 to TRBJ2-2, with D perhaps TRBD1 (5 bases). The germline V and J ends were trimmed by 4 bases and 8 bases, with 12 bases remaining between them. Per the germline V gene, CDR1 is SGDLS and CDR2 is YYNGEE. The CDR3 runs to 13 residues. Here the CDR3 reads CASSRGWEGELFF. DNA for the CDR3: TGTGCCAGCAGCAGGGGTTGGGAAGGGGAGCTGTTTTTT. Variable domain in full (rest from reference TRBV9 and TRBJ2-2): DSGVTQTPKHLITATGQRVTLRCSPRSGDLSVYWYQQSLDQGLQFLIQYYNGEERAKGNILERFSAQQFPDLHSELNLSSLELGDSALYFCASSRGWEGELFFGEGSRLTVL.

This sequence joins TRBV7-8 and TRBJ1-2; D perhaps matches TRBD1 (5 bases). The CDR3 is 14 amino acids. Trimming left V 3 bases short and J 0 bases short, with 8 bases between. Germline V gene sequence: CDR1 SGHVS, CDR2 FQNEAQ. DNA for the CDR3: TGTGCCAGCAGCTTTAGCAGGGCTAACTATGGCTACACCTTC. Translation gives CASSFSRANYGYTF. The whole variable domain, filled in from reference TRBV7-8 and TRBJ1-2, reads GAGVSQSPRYKVAKRGQDVALRCDPISGHVSLFWYQQALGQGPEFLTYFQNEAQLDKSGLPSDRFFAERPEGSVSTLKIQRTQQEDSAVYLCASSFSRANYGYTFGSGTRLTVV.

This sequence joins TRBV5-1 and TRBJ2-5; D possibly corresponds to TRBD1 (5 bases). V was shortened by 4 bases and J by 2 bases, with 18 bases between the two germline ends. The CDR3 is 16 residues long. CDR1 and CDR2 from the germline V gene are SGHRS and YFSETQ. The CDR3: CASSIGAKQEQETQYF. CDR3 DNA sequence: TGCGCCAGCAGCATTGGGGCCAAACAGGAGCAAGAGACCCAGTACTTC.